This passage covers 20 T cell receptor beta chains from one sample sequenced in a study of Graves' ophthalmopathy and Graves' hyperthyroidism. The authors amplified TCR beta CDR3 regions from RNA transcripts. Scientists carried out first-round RT-PCR using HTBI primers and then a second-round multiplex PCR. MiXCR was run by TCRdb on the multiplex PCR reads, yielding one entry per CDR3 protein. The data hold roughly 600,000 distinct CDR3 sequences, with 35% to 40% observed a single time. Source material: peripheral blood or thyroid tissue (not recorded which). The receptors here all came from an adult man with Graves' hyperthyroidism.

The chain couples TRBV4-1 to TRBJ1-2; 7 nucleotides align to TRBD1. V gave up 3 bases and J gave up 5 bases; unmatched junction bases: 6. CDR1 and CDR2 from the germline V gene are MGHRA and YSYEKL. The CDR3 length is 14 residues. In DNA, the CDR3 is TGCGCCAGCAGCCATACAGGGGCTGAGTATGGCTACACCTTC. It translates to CASSHTGAEYGYTF.

Many counts were recorded for this clonotype. The chain joins TRBV27 to TRBJ1-6; 7 bases agree with TRBD1. This CDR3 contains 13 residues. Trimming at V came to 5 bases and at J to 9 bases, leaving 4 bases not matched to a gene. CDR1 is MNHEY, CDR2 SMNVEV, per germline (reference sequence). This CDR3 reads CASSNRGFSPLHF. CDR3 sequence (DNA): TGTGCCAGCAGTAACAGGGGTTTTTCACCCCTCCACTTT.

This clonotype was counted at least ten times. This chain uses TRBV20-1 with TRBJ2-5; a weak D match, TRBD2 (5 bases). Trimming left V 0 bases short and J 4 bases short, with 15 bases between. Germline values: CDR1 DFQATT, CDR2 SNEGSKA (reference sequence). CDR3 length: 15 residues. In nucleotides, the CDR3 is TGCAGTGCTAGAGATTGGACGGCCGGAGGAGAGACCCAGTACTTC. Translating gives CSARDWTAGGETQYF.

This clonotype has a count of ten or more. The CDR3 DNA reads as TGTGCCAGCAGCGCCAATAGCGGGAGTGGGACCCAGTACTTC. This translates into CASSANSGSGTQYF. The chain employs TRBV9 and TRBJ2-5; 9 bases are a match to TRBD2. CDR1 and CDR2 (germline): SGDLS, YYNGEE. V lost 3 bases, J lost 7 bases, and 7 bases stayed unmatched. The CDR3 has 14 residues. The full variable domain, rest sourced from reference TRBV9 and TRBJ2-5, is DSGVTQTPKHLITATGQRVTLRCSPRSGDLSVYWYQQSLDQGLQFLIQYYNGEERAKGNILERFSAQQFPDLHSELNLSSLELGDSALYFCASSANSGSGTQYFGPGTRLLVL.

As regards this clonotype: No conserved phenylalanine or tryptophan ends this CDR3, so it is likely a read error. The chain links TRBV5-1 to TRBJ2-5; 8 nucleotides line up with TRBD1. V trimming: 6 bases; J trimming: 6 bases; junction bases outside the gene matches: 10. From germline, CDR1 is SGHRS and CDR2 YFSETQ. The CDR3 spans 14 residues. The CDR3 sequence: CASTLDRGGQTQYL. In DNA, the CDR3 is TGCGCCAGCACCCTTGACAGGGGTGGTCAGACCCAGTACCTC.

The rearrangement links TRBV7-2 to TRBJ2-5; 7 bases map to TRBD1. The CDR3 extends over 15 amino acids. With 5 bases clipped from V and 2 bases from J, the junction kept 8 bases outside the gene matches. Germline V CDR1 and CDR2: SGHTA, FQGNSA. The CDR3 spells CASSARDRAQETQYF. CDR3 nucleotide sequence: TGTGCCAGCAGCGCCCGTGACAGGGCTCAAGAGACCCAGTACTTC.

The chain combines TRBV2 with TRBJ2-3; no firm D call. Germline values: CDR1 SNHLY, CDR2 FYNNEI. The CDR3 totals 14 residues. Trimming shortened V by 0 bases and J by 3 bases, and 7 bases separated the two germline ends. The CDR3 nucleotides are TGTGCCAGCAGTGAAGCGCTTCGGACAGATACGCAGTATTTT. Its protein product is CASSEALRTDTQYF.

The chain employs TRBV29-1 and TRBJ1-2; TRBD1 might be the D (5 bases). CDR1 is SQVTM and CDR2 is ANQGSEA in the germline V gene. The CDR3 has 13 amino acids. Trimming removed 4 bases at V and 7 bases at J, with 16 bases between. In nucleotides, the CDR3 is TGCAGCGTTGGCGGGGTCTGGCAGGGTGGCTACACCTTC. Translation: CSVGGVWQGGYTF.

V usage is TRBV25-1 and J usage is TRBJ1-2; no firm D call. Germline V CDR1 and CDR2: MGHDK, SYGVNS. This CDR3 has 17 residues. Trimming shortened V by 6 bases and J by 8 bases, and 28 bases separated the two germline ends. CDR3 loop: CASSLGGSLGATGGYTF. Here the CDR3 DNA reads TGTGCCAGCAGCTTAGGAGGCAGCTTGGGTGCCACTGGGGGCTACACCTTC.

This clonotype has at least ten counts. The chain has TRBV12-3 or TRBV12-4 and TRBJ2-7; TRBD1 might be the D (5 bases). The length of the CDR3 is 13 residues. V was clipped by 3 bases and J by 3 bases, with 9 bases between them. The CDR3 spells CASSFQGLYEQYF. The CDR3 coding sequence is TGTGCCAGCAGTTTCCAGGGTCTCTACGAGCAGTACTTC.

This clonotype was found many times. This chain joins TRBV12-3 or TRBV12-4 and TRBJ2-5; 10 nucleotides agree with TRBD1. The CDR3 has 15 amino acids. V shed 3 bases, J shed 4 bases, and the junction held 5 bases outside the gene matches. This CDR3 reads CASSLGQGNGETQYF. The CDR3 region has the DNA TGTGCCAGCAGTTTGGGACAGGGGAATGGAGAGACCCAGTACTTC.

This clonotype occurred many times. The chain combines TRBV7-8 with TRBJ2-7, with D uncertain. CDR3 length: 15 amino acids. Germline assignment: CDR1 SGHVS and CDR2 FQNEAQ. V gave up 1 base and J gave up 1 base, with 11 bases separating them. The CDR3 reads CASSLDLVGSYEQYF. The CDR3, as DNA: TGTGCCAGCAGCTTAGACTTGGTGGGATCCTACGAGCAGTACTTC. The full variable domain, rest sourced from reference TRBV7-8 and TRBJ2-7, is GAGVSQSPRYKVAKRGQDVALRCDPISGHVSLFWYQQALGQGPEFLTYFQNEAQLDKSGLPSDRFFAERPEGSVSTLKIQRTQQEDSAVYLCASSLDLVGSYEQYFGPGTRLTVT.

The V call is TRBV7-9, the J call TRBJ2-3, with TRBD2 matching 7 bases. J lost 0 bases, V lost 5 bases, and 5 bases had no gene match. Per the germline V gene, CDR1 is SEHNR and CDR2 is FQNEAQ (reference sequence). The CDR3 has 15 amino acids. CDR3 residues: CASSQAGISTDTQYF. DNA for the CDR3: TGTGCCAGCAGCCAAGCGGGGATTAGCACAGATACGCAGTATTTT.

This clonotype came up many times. The gene calls are TRBV9 and TRBJ2-7, with 8 bases matching TRBD2. Trimming took 4 bases from V and 3 from J; bases not matched to a gene: 9. Per the germline V gene, CDR1 is SGDLS and CDR2 is YYNGEE. This CDR3 contains 15 residues. The CDR3 reads CASSPSGGVGYEQYF. Written as DNA, the CDR3 is TGTGCCAGCAGCCCCTCCGGGGGGGTGGGCTACGAGCAGTACTTC. Full variable domain (remainder filled in from reference TRBV9 and TRBJ2-7): DSGVTQTPKHLITATGQRVTLRCSPRSGDLSVYWYQQSLDQGLQFLIQYYNGEERAKGNILERFSAQQFPDLHSELNLSSLELGDSALYFCASSPSGGVGYEQYFGPGTRLTVT.

A word on this clonotype: This is likely a read error, given that the CDR3 carries no conserved phenylalanine or tryptophan at its end. The limits of the CDR3 on the DNA are not certain, so only TCRdb's listed CDR3 is given. The CDR3 spells CAISDDRGANY. The genes are TRBV10-3 and TRBJ1-1; the D call TRBD1 from the table was never checked on the DNA. Germline loops: CDR1 ENHRY, CDR2 SYGVKD. Including both end residues, the CDR3 is 11 amino acids long.

In its sample, this clonotype was seen many times. This sequence joins TRBV11-2 and TRBJ2-5; TRBD1 matches at 9 bases. Germline V gives CDR1 SGHAT, CDR2 FQNNGV. V lost 7 bases and J lost 4; bases outside the gene matches: 10. The CDR3 is 15 residues long. The chain's CDR3 is CASNPGHRGPETQYF. The CDR3 DNA reads TGTGCCAGCAACCCGGGACACAGGGGGCCAGAGACCCAGTACTTC.

About this clonotype itself: This may arise from a read error, as a much more abundant clone is one base away. The CDR3 does not close with the conserved phenylalanine or tryptophan, likely indicating a read error. This chain links TRBV7-9 with TRBJ1-2; D might be TRBD1 (6 bases). The CDR3 extends over 14 amino acids. The V end lost 2 bases, the J end lost 3 bases, and 10 bases lay between the germline ends. The germline V gene has CDR1 SEHNR and CDR2 FQNEAQ (reference sequence). This CDR3 reads CASSLNRGDYGYTS. CDR3 DNA sequence: TGTGCCAGCAGCTTAAATAGGGGGGACTATGGCTACACCTCC.

The chain couples TRBV5-1 to TRBJ1-6; a possible D gene is TRBD1 (5 bases). V was cut by 1 base and J by 0 bases, with 11 bases left in between. The CDR3 consists of 17 residues. CDR1 is SGHRS, CDR2 YFSETQ, per germline. CDR3 sequence: CASSLWAGSSYNSPLHF. DNA of the CDR3: TGCGCCAGCAGCTTGTGGGCAGGGAGCTCCTATAATTCACCCCTCCACTTT.

This clonotype was counted at least ten times. This chain uses TRBV5-1 with TRBJ2-7, with TRBD1 as a possible D gene (6 bases). This CDR3 comprises 13 residues. Germline CDR1 and CDR2: SGHRS and YFSETQ. The germline V and J ends were trimmed by 4 bases and 6 bases, with 14 bases remaining between them. The CDR3 loop reads CASSTITGIEQYF. The DNA of the CDR3 is TGCGCCAGCAGCACGATAACAGGGATCGAGCAGTACTTC.

The J gene is TRBJ2-7, the V gene TRBV12-3 or TRBV12-4, with 7 bases matching TRBD2. V lost 3 bases and J lost 3; bases outside the gene matches: 8. The length of the CDR3 is 15 residues. CDR3 region: CASSLGGDQNYEQYF. The CDR3 region has the DNA TGTGCCAGCAGTTTGGGGGGGGATCAGAACTACGAGCAGTACTTC.